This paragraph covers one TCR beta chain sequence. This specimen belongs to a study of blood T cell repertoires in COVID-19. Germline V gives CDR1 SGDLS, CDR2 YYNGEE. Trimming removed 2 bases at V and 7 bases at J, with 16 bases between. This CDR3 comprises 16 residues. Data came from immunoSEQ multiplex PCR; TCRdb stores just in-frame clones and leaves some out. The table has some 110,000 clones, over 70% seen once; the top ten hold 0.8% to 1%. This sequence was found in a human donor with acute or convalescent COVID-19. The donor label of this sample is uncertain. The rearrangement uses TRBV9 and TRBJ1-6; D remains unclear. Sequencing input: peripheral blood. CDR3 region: CASSVAGAPYNSPLHF. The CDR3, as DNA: TGTGCCAGCAGCGTTGCGGGAGCCCCATACAATTCACCCCTCCACTTT.